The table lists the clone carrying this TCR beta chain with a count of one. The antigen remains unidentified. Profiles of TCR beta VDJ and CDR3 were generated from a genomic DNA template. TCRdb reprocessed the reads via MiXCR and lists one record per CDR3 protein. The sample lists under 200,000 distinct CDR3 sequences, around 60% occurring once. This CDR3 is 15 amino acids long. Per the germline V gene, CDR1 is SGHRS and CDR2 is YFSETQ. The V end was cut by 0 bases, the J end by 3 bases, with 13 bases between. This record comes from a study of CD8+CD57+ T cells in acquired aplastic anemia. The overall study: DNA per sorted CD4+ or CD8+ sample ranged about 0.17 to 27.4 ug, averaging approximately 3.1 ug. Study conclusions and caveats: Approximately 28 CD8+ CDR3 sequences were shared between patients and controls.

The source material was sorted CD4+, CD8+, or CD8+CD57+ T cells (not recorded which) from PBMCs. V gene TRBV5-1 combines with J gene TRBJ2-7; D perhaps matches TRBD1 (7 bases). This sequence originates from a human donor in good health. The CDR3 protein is CASSLAPGGGYEQYF. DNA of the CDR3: TGCGCCAGCAGCTTGGCTCCAGGGGGAGGCTACGAGCAGTACTTC.